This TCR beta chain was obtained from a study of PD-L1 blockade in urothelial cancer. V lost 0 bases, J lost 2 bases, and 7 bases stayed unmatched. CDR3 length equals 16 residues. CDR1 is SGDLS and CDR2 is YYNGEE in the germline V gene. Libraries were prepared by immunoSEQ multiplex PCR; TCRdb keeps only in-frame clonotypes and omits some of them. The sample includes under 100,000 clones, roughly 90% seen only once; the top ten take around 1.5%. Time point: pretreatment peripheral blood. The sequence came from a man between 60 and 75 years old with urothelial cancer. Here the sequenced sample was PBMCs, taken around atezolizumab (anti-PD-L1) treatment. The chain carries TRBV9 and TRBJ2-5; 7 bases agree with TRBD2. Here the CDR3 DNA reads TGTGCCAGCAGCGTAGGGTTAGCGGGCGAGCAAGAGACCCAGTACTTC. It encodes CASSVGLAGEQETQYF.